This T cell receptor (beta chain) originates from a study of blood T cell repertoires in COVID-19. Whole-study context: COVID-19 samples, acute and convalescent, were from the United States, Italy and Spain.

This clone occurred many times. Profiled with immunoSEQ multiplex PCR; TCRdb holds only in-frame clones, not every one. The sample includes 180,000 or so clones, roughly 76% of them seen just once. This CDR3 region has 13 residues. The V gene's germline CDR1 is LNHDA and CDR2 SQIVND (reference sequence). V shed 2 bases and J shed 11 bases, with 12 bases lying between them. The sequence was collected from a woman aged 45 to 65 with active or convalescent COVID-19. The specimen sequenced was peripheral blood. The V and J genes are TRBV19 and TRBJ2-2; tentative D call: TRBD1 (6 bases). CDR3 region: CASSILGTSELFF. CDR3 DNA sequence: TGTGCCAGTAGTATACTCGGGACAAGTGAGCTGTTTTTT.